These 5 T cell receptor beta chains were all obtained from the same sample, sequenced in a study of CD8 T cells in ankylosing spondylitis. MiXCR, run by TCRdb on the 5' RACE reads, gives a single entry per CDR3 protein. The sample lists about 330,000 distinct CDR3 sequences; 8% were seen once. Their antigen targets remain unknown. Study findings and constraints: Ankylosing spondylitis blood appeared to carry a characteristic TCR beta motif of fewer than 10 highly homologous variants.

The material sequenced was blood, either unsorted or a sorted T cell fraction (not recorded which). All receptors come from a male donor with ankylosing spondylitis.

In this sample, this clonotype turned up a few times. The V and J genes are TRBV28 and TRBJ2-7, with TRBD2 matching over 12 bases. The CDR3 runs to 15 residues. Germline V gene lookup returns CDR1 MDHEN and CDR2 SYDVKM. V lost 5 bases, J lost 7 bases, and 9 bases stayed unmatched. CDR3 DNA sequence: TGTGCCAGCAGTCATCGGACTAGCGGGGTTCAAGAGCAGTACTTC. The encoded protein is CASSHRTSGVQEQYF.

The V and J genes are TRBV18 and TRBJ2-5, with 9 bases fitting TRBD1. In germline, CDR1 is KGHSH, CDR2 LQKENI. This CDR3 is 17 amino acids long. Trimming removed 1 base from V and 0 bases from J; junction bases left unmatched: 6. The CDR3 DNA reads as TGTGCCAGCTCACCACTTACGGACAGGGGATACCAAGAGACCCAGTACTTC. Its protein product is CASSPLTDRGYQETQYF.

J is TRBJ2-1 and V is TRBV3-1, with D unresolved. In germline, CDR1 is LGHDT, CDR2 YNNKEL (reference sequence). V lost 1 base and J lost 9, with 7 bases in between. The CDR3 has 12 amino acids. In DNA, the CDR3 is TGTGCCAGCAGCCAAGGGGATTTTGAGCAGTTCTTC. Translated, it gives CASSQGDFEQFF.

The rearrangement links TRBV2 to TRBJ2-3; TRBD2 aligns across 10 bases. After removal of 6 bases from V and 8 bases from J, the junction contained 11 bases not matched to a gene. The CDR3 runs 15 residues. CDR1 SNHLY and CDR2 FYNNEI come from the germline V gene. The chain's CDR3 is CASSLLAGDLTTQYF. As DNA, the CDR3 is TGTGCCAGCAGCCTTCTAGCGGGAGATTTGACTACGCAGTATTTT.

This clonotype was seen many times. The CDR3 DNA reads as TGTGCCAGCAGCGTAGACGGAGCGGGAGAGTACAATGAGCAGTTCTTC. It yields the protein CASSVDGAGEYNEQFF. This rearrangement joins TRBV9 to TRBJ2-1; 8 positions agree with TRBD2. Germline-derived CDR1 and CDR2 are SGDLS and YYNGEE. The CDR3 is 16 residues long. Trimming at V came to 0 bases and at J to 4 bases, leaving 6 bases not matched to a gene.